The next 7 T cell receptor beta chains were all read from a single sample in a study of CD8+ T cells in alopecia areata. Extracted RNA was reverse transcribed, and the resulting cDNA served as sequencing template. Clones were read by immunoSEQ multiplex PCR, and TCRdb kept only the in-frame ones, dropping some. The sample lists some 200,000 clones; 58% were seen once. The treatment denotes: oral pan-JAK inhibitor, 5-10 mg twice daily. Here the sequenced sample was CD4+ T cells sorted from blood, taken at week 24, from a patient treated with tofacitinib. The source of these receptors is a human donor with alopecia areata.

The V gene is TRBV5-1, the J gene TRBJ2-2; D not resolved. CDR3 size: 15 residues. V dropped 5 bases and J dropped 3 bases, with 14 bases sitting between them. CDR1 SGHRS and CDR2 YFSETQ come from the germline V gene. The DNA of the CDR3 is TGCGCCAGCAGTAAGGGCGGTGAATACACCGGGGAGCTGTTTTTT. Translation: CASSKGGEYTGELFF.

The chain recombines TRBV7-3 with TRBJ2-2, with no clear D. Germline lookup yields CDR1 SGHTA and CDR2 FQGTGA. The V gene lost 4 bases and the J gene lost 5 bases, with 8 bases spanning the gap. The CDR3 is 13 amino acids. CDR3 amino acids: CASSYRTTGELFF. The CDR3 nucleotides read TGTGCCAGCAGCTACCGAACAACCGGGGAGCTGTTTTTT. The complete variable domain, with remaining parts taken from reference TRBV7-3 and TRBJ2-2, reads GAGVSQTPSNKVTEKGKYVELRCDPISGHTALYWYRQSLGQGPEFLIYFQGTGAADDSGLPNDRFFAVRPEGSVSTLKIQRTERGDSAVYLCASSYRTTGELFFGEGSRLTVL.

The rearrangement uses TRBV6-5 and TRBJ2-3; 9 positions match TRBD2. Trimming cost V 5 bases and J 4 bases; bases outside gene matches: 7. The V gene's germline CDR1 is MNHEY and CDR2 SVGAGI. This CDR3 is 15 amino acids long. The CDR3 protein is CASSAGTSIADTQYF. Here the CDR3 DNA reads TGTGCCAGCAGTGCCGGGACTAGCATCGCAGATACGCAGTATTTT.

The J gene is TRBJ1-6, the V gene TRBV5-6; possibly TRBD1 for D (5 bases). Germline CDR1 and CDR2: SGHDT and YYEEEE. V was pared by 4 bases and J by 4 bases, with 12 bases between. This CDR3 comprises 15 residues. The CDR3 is CASSGVRGYNSPLHF. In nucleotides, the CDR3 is TGTGCCAGCAGCGGAGTGAGGGGTTATAATTCACCCCTCCACTTT.

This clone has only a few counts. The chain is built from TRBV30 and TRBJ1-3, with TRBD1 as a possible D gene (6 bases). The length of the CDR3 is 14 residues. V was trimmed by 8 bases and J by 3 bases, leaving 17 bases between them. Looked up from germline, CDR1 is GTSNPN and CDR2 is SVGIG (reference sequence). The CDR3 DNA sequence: TGTGCCCGGGATCGGGGGCGAGGTGGAAACACCATATATTTT. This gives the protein CARDRGRGGNTIYF.

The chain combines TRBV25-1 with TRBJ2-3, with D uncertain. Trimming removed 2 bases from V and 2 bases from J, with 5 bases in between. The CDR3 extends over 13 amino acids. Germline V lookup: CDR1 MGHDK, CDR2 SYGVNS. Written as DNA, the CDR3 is TGTGCCAGCAGTGAAGAAACCACAGATACGCAGTATTTT. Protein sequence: CASSEETTDTQYF. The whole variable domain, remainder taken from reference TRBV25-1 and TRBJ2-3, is EADIYQTPRYLVIGTGKKITLECSQTMGHDKMYWYQQDPGMELHLIHYSYGVNSTEKGDLSSESTVSRIRTEHFPLTLESARPSHTSQYLCASSEETTDTQYFGPGTRLTVL.

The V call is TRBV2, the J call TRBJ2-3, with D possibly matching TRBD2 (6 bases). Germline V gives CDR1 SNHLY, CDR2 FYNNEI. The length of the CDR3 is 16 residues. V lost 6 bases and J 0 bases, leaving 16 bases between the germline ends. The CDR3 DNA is TGTGCCAGCAGCGGCGAGGGACTCCAGAGCACAGATACGCAGTATTTT. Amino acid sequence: CASSGEGLQSTDTQYF.